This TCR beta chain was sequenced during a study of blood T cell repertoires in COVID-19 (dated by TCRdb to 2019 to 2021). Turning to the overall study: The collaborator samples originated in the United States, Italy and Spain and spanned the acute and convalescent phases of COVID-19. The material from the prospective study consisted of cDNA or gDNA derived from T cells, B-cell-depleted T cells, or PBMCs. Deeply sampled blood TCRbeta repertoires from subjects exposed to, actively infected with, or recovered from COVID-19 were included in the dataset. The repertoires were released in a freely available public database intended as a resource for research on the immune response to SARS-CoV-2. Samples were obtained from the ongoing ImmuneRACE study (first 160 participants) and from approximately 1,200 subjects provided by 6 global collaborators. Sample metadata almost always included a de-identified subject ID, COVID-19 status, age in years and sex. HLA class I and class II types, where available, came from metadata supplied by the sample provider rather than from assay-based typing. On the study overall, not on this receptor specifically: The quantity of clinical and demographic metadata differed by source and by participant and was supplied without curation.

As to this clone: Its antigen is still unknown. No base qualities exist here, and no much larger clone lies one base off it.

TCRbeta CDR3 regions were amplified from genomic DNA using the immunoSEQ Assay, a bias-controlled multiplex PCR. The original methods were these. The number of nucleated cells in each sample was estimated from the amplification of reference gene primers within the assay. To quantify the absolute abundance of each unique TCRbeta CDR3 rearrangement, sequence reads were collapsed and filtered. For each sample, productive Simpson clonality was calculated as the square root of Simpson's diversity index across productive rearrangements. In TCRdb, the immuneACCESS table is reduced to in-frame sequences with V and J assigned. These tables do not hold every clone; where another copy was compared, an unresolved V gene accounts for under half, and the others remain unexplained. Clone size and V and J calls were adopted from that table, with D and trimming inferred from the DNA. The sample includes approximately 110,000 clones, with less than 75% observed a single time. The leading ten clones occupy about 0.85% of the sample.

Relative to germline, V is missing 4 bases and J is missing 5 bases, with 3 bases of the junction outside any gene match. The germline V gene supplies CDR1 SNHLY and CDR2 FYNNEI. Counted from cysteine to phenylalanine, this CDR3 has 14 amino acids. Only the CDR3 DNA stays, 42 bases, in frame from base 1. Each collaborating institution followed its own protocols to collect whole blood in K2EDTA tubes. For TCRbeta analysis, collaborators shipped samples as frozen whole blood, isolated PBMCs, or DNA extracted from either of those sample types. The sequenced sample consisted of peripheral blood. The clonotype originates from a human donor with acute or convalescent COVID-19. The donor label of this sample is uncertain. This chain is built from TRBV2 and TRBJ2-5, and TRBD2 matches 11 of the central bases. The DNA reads TGTGCCAGCAGTGGTAGCGGGGGGGTGGAGACCCAGTACTTC. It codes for CASSGSGGVETQYF.